One sample yielded the 27 T cell receptor beta chains listed below, sequenced in a study of T cells in Graves' hyperthyroidism and ophthalmopathy. Amplification of TCR beta CDR3 regions was performed using RNA transcripts as template. The study used the HTBI primer set for a first-round RT-PCR of the TCR CDR3. TCRdb passed the multiplex PCR reads through MiXCR, listing each CDR3 protein once. The sample lists 550,000 to 700,000 distinct CDR3 sequences, roughly 14% occurring once. Specimen: blood. Every receptor here comes from a woman between 35 and 50 years old with Graves' ophthalmopathy.

This clonotype came up many times. The J gene is TRBJ1-2, the V gene TRBV28, with D uncertain. The CDR3 covers 12 residues. In germline, CDR1 is MDHEN, CDR2 SYDVKM. Trimming pared 10 bases from V and 7 bases from J, leaving 16 bases between. In DNA form, the CDR3 reads TGTGCCACGTTCAACGGTTTGGGTGGCTACACCTTC. Its translation: CATFNGLGGYTF.

This clonotype came up many times. The rearrangement uses TRBV28 and TRBJ1-2; 7 positions match TRBD1. Germline assignment: CDR1 MDHEN and CDR2 SYDVKM. The CDR3 sequence is 15 residues long. The ends lost 5 bases at V and 3 bases at J; junction bases unmatched: 9. CDR3 sequence reads: CASSPGQISYYGYTF. As DNA, the CDR3 is TGTGCCAGCAGTCCGGGACAGATATCGTACTATGGCTACACCTTC.

The rearrangement links TRBV6-2 or TRBV6-3 to TRBJ2-7; D is perhaps TRBD2 (6 bases). The germline gives CDR1 MNHEY, CDR2 SVGEGT. The CDR3 is 15 amino acids. With 2 bases removed from V and 4 bases from J, the gap between germline ends came to 15 bases. CDR3 DNA sequence: TGTGCCAGCAGTTACCCGGAACGGGGGAAGTACGAGCAGTACTTC. Translating gives CASSYPERGKYEQYF.

This clonotype occurred many times. This chain uses TRBV28 with TRBJ1-5; 7 bases are shared with TRBD1. The V gene end was trimmed by 6 bases and the J gene end by 2 bases; junction bases not matched to a gene: 10. Germline CDR1 is MDHEN and CDR2 is SYDVKM. The CDR3 has 16 amino acids. For the CDR3, the DNA is TGTGCCAGCAGGGATTGGGGGACAGAAGGCAATCAGCCCCAGCATTTT. Protein sequence: CASRDWGTEGNQPQHF.

This clonotype was seen ten or more times. The rearrangement uses TRBV6-5 and TRBJ1-2; 8 nucleotides agree with TRBD1. CDR1 and CDR2 (germline): MNHEY, SVGAGI. The CDR3 contains 13 residues. Trimming at V came to 6 bases and at J to 2 bases, leaving 2 bases not matched to a gene. CDR3 DNA: TGTGCCAGCAGGGCAGGGGGCAACTATGGCTACACCTTC. It is translated as CASRAGGNYGYTF.

This chain connects TRBV12-3 or TRBV12-4 to TRBJ2-7; unclear D gene. This CDR3 has 12 amino acids. With 5 bases removed from V and 4 bases from J, the gap between germline ends came to 9 bases. This chain's CDR3 is CASSIGFYEQYF. The CDR3 DNA is TGTGCCAGCAGTATAGGATTTTACGAGCAGTACTTC.

This clonotype was found many times. The chain recombines TRBV6-2 or TRBV6-3 with TRBJ2-7; 10 bases agree with TRBD2. CDR1 is MNHEY and CDR2 is SVGEGT in the germline V gene. The CDR3 runs to 16 residues. J gave up 2 bases and V 1 base, and 5 bases lay outside the gene matches. This chain's CDR3 is CASSYFGLADTYEQYF. The CDR3 coding sequence is TGTGCCAGCAGTTACTTCGGACTAGCGGATACCTACGAGCAGTACTTC.

This clonotype has just a few counts. This sequence joins TRBV6-5 and TRBJ2-7; D might be TRBD2 (6 bases). Trimming shortened V by 0 bases and J by 4 bases, and 13 bases separated the two germline ends. The germline V gene has CDR1 MNHEY and CDR2 SVGAGI. The CDR3 contains 15 residues. The CDR3 nucleotides are TGTGCCAGCAGTTACTCCGCGGGATCTGGGTACGAGCAGTACTTC. This translates into CASSYSAGSGYEQYF.

This clonotype was seen repeatedly, ten times or more. In DNA form, the CDR3 reads TGTGCCAGTAGCACTCGTGGGGGCGAAGCTTTCTTT. It translates to CASSTRGGEAFF. V gene TRBV19 combines with J gene TRBJ1-1; maybe TRBD1 (6 bases). The CDR3 covers 12 residues. Trimming pared 6 bases from V and 8 bases from J, leaving 13 bases between. The germline gives CDR1 LNHDA, CDR2 SQIVND (reference sequence).

There are many counts of this clonotype. The chain joins TRBV10-3 to TRBJ2-3; 10 nucleotides match TRBD2. Per germline, CDR1 ENHRY and CDR2 SYGVKD. This CDR3 spans 15 amino acids. J gave up 2 bases and V 5 bases, and 4 bases lay outside the gene matches. CDR3 coding DNA: TGTGCCATCAGTCGTCTAGCGGGGGCCACAGATACGCAGTATTTT. It yields the protein CAISRLAGATDTQYF.

CDR3 in amino acids: CASSTQQAYEQYF. The CDR3 DNA sequence: TGTGCCAGCAGCACGCAACAGGCCTACGAGCAGTACTTC. This chain uses TRBV11-2 with TRBJ2-7; D is perhaps TRBD1 (5 bases). Trimming shortened V by 5 bases and J by 2 bases, and 10 bases separated the two germline ends. Germline loops: CDR1 SGHAT, CDR2 FQNNGV. This CDR3 contains 13 residues. Looking up the rest from reference TRBV11-2 and TRBJ2-7 gives the full variable domain: EAGVAQSPRYKIIEKRQSVAFWCNPISGHATLYWYQQILGQGPKLLIQFQNNGVVDDSQLPKDRFSAERLKGVDSTLKIQPAKLEDSAVYLCASSTQQAYEQYFGPGTRLTVT.

This clonotype has only a few counts. This chain connects TRBV30 to TRBJ2-7; 11 nucleotides line up with TRBD1. V shed 0 bases, J shed 3 bases, and the junction held 1 base outside the gene matches. This CDR3 is built from 14 residues. In germline, CDR1 is GTSNPN, CDR2 SVGIG (reference sequence). The CDR3 spells CAWSVGTGGYEQYF. Written as DNA, the CDR3 is TGTGCCTGGAGTGTCGGGACAGGGGGCTACGAGCAGTACTTC.

V is TRBV4-3 and J is TRBJ1-3; D uncertain. The V gene lost 1 base and the J gene lost 0 bases, with 7 bases spanning the gap. Germline CDR1 LGHNA, CDR2 YSLEER. The CDR3 consists of 15 residues. CDR3 DNA: TGCGCCAGCAGCCAAGTCTCGAACTCTGGAAACACCATATATTTT. Residues: CASSQVSNSGNTIYF.

This clonotype was detected ten times or more. The chain uses TRBV4-2 and TRBJ1-2, with D possibly being TRBD1 (5 bases). In germline, CDR1 is LGHNA, CDR2 YNFKEQ. This CDR3 is built from 16 residues. The V and J ends lost 3 bases and 1 base respectively, with 15 bases between them. CDR3 in amino acids: CASSQGPGSGNYGYTF. The CDR3 region has the DNA TGTGCCAGCAGCCAGGGACCAGGGTCGGGTAACTATGGCTACACCTTC.

This clonotype was recorded many times. The chain recombines TRBV5-1 with TRBJ2-5, with 8 bases lining up with TRBD2. Germline V gene data show CDR1 as SGHRS and CDR2 as YFSETQ. J lost 5 bases, V lost 4 bases, and 13 bases had no gene match. The CDR3 consists of 16 residues. CDR3 in DNA: TGCGCCAGCAGCCCGGCAACGACCGGGAGGGGTGAGACCCAGTACTTC. It codes for CASSPATTGRGETQYF.

This clonotype was picked up many times. The chain uses TRBV20-1 and TRBJ1-1, with D possibly TRBD1 on 5 matching bases. This CDR3 has 14 residues. Per germline, CDR1 DFQATT and CDR2 SNEGSKA (reference sequence). V lost 1 base, J lost 4 bases, and 13 bases lay in between. CDR3 sequence: CSARAGAGFTEAFF. The CDR3 coding sequence is TGCAGTGCTAGAGCGGGCGCAGGGTTCACTGAAGCTTTCTTT.

This clonotype was picked up a small number of times. The gene calls are TRBV20-1 and TRBJ2-7; D not certain. The CDR3 has 12 amino acids. Germline CDR1 and CDR2: DFQATT and SNEGSKA (reference sequence). Trimming cost V 4 bases and J 2 bases, with 9 bases left between them. CDR3 amino acids: CSATAVAYEQYF. CDR3 coding DNA: TGCAGTGCTACGGCAGTTGCCTACGAGCAGTACTTC.

The rearrangement uses TRBV4-3 and TRBJ2-2; D remains ambiguous. Per the germline V gene, CDR1 is LGHNA and CDR2 is YSLEER. The V end lost 1 base, the J end lost 10 bases, and 13 bases lay between the germline ends. The CDR3 is 14 residues long. The CDR3 coding sequence is TGCGCCAGCAGCCAAGTCCGCGGAAGGGCGGAGCTGTTTTTT. Translating it yields CASSQVRGRAELFF.

This clonotype was counted many times. V gene TRBV12-3 or TRBV12-4 combines with J gene TRBJ2-5; D possibly corresponds to TRBD2 (5 bases). The ends were cut back, 6 bases at V and 2 bases at J, with 10 bases in the middle. CDR3 length: 13 residues. Written as DNA, the CDR3 is TGTGCCAGCAGCCAAGGGAGACAAGAGACCCAGTACTTC. As protein: CASSQGRQETQYF.

This clonotype showed up many times. The genes are TRBV28 and TRBJ2-7, with D perhaps matching TRBD1 (5 bases). CDR3 length: 14 amino acids. In germline, CDR1 is MDHEN, CDR2 SYDVKM. V was cut by 5 bases and J by 2 bases, with 13 bases left in between. The CDR3, as DNA: TGTGCCAGCAGTGATACAGGTCGGACCTACGAGCAGTACTTC. This translates into CASSDTGRTYEQYF. The whole variable domain, filled in from reference TRBV28 and TRBJ2-7, reads DVKVTQSSRYLVKRTGEKVFLECVQDMDHENMFWYRQDPGLGLRLIYFSYDVKMKEKGDIPEGYSVSREKKERFSLILESASTNQTSMYLCASSDTGRTYEQYFGPGTRLTVT.

This clonotype was picked up many times. The V gene is TRBV28, the J gene TRBJ2-7; 9 positions match TRBD2. CDR3 size: 15 residues. CDR1 is MDHEN, CDR2 SYDVKM, per germline. V shed 1 base, J shed 3 bases, and the junction held 4 bases outside the gene matches. The CDR3, as DNA: TGTGCCAGCAGTTTATCTAGCGGGGTTTTCTACGAGCAGTACTTC. Amino acid sequence: CASSLSSGVFYEQYF.

Ten or more counts support this clonotype. The chain joins TRBV6-2 or TRBV6-3 to TRBJ1-2, with 7 bases fitting TRBD1. V lost 5 bases to trimming and J lost 8 bases; unmatched junction nucleotides: 20. The CDR3 is made up of 17 amino acids. The germline gives CDR1 MNHEY, CDR2 SVGEGT. CDR3 in DNA: TGTGCCAGCAGTCGCCCCTCGTCGACAGGGAGGATTCAGGGCTACACCTTC. This sequence encodes CASSRPSSTGRIQGYTF.

At least ten counts were recorded for this clonotype. The genes are TRBV28 and TRBJ2-7; TRBD1 aligns across 7 bases. Trimming at V came to 4 bases and at J to 2 bases, leaving 8 bases not matched to a gene. This CDR3 comprises 15 residues. Germline values: CDR1 MDHEN, CDR2 SYDVKM. CDR3 in amino acids: CASSSSDRYAYEQYF. The CDR3 bases are TGTGCCAGCAGTTCCTCGGACAGGTATGCCTACGAGCAGTACTTC. Complete variable domain (other parts from reference TRBV28 and TRBJ2-7): DVKVTQSSRYLVKRTGEKVFLECVQDMDHENMFWYRQDPGLGLRLIYFSYDVKMKEKGDIPEGYSVSREKKERFSLILESASTNQTSMYLCASSSSDRYAYEQYFGPGTRLTVT.

This clonotype was counted at least ten times. The rearrangement uses TRBV6-1 and TRBJ2-7, with D unclear. Germline assignment: CDR1 MNHNS and CDR2 SASEGT. V shed 5 bases and J shed 4 bases, with 12 bases lying between them. This CDR3 spans 13 amino acids. In DNA, the CDR3 is TGTGCCAGCAGTCCTCGCCCGGCATACGAGCAGTACTTC. Translating it yields CASSPRPAYEQYF.

The table lists this clonotype with many counts. The V gene is TRBV20-1, the J gene TRBJ2-5, with 8 bases lining up with TRBD1. V lost 3 bases to trimming and J lost 4 bases; unmatched junction nucleotides: 4. In germline, CDR1 is DFQATT, CDR2 SNEGSKA (reference sequence). The CDR3 is 13 residues long. CDR3 bases: TGCAGTGCTAGTCAGGGGGCGGGAGAGACCCAGTACTTC. The encoded protein is CSASQGAGETQYF.

This clonotype has a handful of counts. This sequence joins TRBV7-6 and TRBJ2-2; D remains ambiguous. V gave up 2 bases and J gave up 6 bases, with 16 bases separating them. Germline loops: CDR1 SGHVS, CDR2 FNYEAQ. The CDR3 spans 16 residues. The CDR3 nucleotides are TGTGCCAGCAGCTTAAGGCTAGTTCAGCTGTCCGGGGAGCTGTTTTTT. Amino acids: CASSLRLVQLSGELFF.

This clonotype was counted many times. This rearrangement joins TRBV6-2 or TRBV6-3 to TRBJ2-3; 8 bases align to TRBD2. The CDR3 extends over 18 amino acids. Trimming cost V 0 bases and J 5 bases; bases outside gene matches: 13. Germline values: CDR1 MNHEY, CDR2 SVGEGT. CDR3 sequence (DNA): TGTGCCAGCAGTTACTCGACGGTTCTACGGGAGGGCGGAGATACGCAGTATTTT. Amino acids: CASSYSTVLREGGDTQYF.